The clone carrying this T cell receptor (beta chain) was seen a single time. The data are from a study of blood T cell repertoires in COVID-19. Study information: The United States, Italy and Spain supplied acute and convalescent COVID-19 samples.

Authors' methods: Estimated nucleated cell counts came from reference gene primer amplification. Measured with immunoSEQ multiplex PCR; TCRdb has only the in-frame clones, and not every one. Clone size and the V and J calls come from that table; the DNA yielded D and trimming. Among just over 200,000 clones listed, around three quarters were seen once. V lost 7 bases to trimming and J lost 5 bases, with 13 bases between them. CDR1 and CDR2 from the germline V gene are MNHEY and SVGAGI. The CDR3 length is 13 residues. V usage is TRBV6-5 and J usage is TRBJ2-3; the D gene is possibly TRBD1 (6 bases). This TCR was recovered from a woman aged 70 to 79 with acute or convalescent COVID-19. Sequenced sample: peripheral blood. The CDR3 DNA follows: TGTGCCAGCAAACAGGGCGAGGTAGATACGCAGTATTTT. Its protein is CASKQGEVDTQYF.